Following are 28 T cell receptor beta chains from one sample sequenced in a study of shared clonotypes between healthy human individuals. Sequenced by immunoSEQ multiplex PCR; TCRdb stores in-frame clones only, minus some. The sample yields approximately 330,000 clones, around four fifths seen once. Sequenced sample: memory CD4+ T cells sorted from blood. Subset indicated: CD45RA-negative fraction. These receptor sequences come from a man aged 30 to 39 in good health.

Note on this clone: One end of the junction varies from germline; a read error may be responsible. Other DNA sequences in the same sample also yield this CDR3. This chain links TRBV9 with TRBJ2-1; TRBD2 is a possible D gene (5 bases). The germline V gene encodes CDR1 SGDLS and CDR2 YYNGEE. This CDR3 is built from 14 residues. The CDR3 protein is CASSVDAQRNEQFF. The CDR3, as DNA: TGTGCTAGCAGCGTGGATGCCCAGCGGAATGAGCAGTTCTTC.

V and J are TRBV21-1 and TRBJ2-3; TRBD1 was called by the table and not checked on the DNA. TRBV21-1 is termed a pseudogene. This CDR3 is 15 amino acids long. Here the CDR3 DNA reads TGTGCCCTCACCCCCCGGACAACCTACACAGATACGCAGTATTTT. This translates into CALTPRTTYTDTQYF.

The gene calls are TRBV11-2 and TRBJ1-3; no reliable D call. V was shortened by 2 bases and J by 3 bases, with 8 bases between the two germline ends. The CDR3 sequence is 14 residues long. In germline, CDR1 is SGHAT, CDR2 FQNNGV. CDR3 DNA sequence: TGTGCCAGCAGCTTAATGGGGTTTGGAAACACCATATATTTT. Its translation is CASSLMGFGNTIYF.

This clone was seen only a few times. This chain links TRBV19 with TRBJ2-2; 7 bases match TRBD1. Germline lookup yields CDR1 LNHDA and CDR2 SQIVND (reference sequence). Trimming took 3 bases from V and 4 from J; bases not matched to a gene: 5. CDR3 length: 15 residues. CDR3 residues: CASSIEGASTGELFF. CDR3 in DNA: TGTGCCAGTAGTATTGAGGGGGCCAGCACCGGGGAGCTGTTTTTT.

V usage is TRBV7-2 and J usage is TRBJ2-7; D gene uncertain. The V end lost 1 base, the J end lost 0 bases, and 7 bases lay between the germline ends. Germline V CDR1 and CDR2: SGHTA, FQGNSA. This CDR3 contains 14 residues. The DNA for the CDR3 is TGTGCCAGCAGCTTAGACTTAACCTCCTACGAGCAGTACTTC. It codes for CASSLDLTSYEQYF.

V and J are TRBV4-3 and TRBJ2-7, with 10 bases matching TRBD2. J was trimmed by 4 bases and V by 2 bases; bases with no gene match: 5. The CDR3 length is 15 residues. Germline-derived CDR1 and CDR2 are LGHNA and YSLEER. CDR3: CASSQNGLADYEQYF. CDR3 coding DNA: TGCGCCAGCAGCCAAAACGGACTAGCGGATTACGAGCAGTACTTC.

The chain combines TRBV5-5 with TRBJ1-2, with 7 bases that match TRBD1. V shed 5 bases and J 4 bases; nucleotides not matched to a gene: 5. The germline CDR1 and CDR2 sequences are SGHKS and YYEKEE (reference sequence). This CDR3 comprises 13 residues. In DNA form, the CDR3 reads TGTGCCAGCAGAGGGGGCTCTTCCTATGGCTACACCTTC. It yields the protein CASRGGSSYGYTF.

The J gene is TRBJ1-1, the V gene TRBV4-3, with a weak D call TRBD1 (5 bases). The V end lost 4 bases, the J end lost 1 base, and 10 bases lay between the germline ends. This CDR3 is 14 amino acids long. Germline V gives CDR1 LGHNA, CDR2 YSLEER. The CDR3 loop is CASSRGDSNTEAFF. The CDR3 nucleotides read TGCGCCAGCAGCCGGGGCGATTCGAACACTGAAGCTTTCTTT.

About this clone itself: Other DNA variants within this sample encode the same CDR3. The chain uses TRBV9 and TRBJ2-1; D perhaps matches TRBD1 (5 bases). This CDR3 spans 13 amino acids. The germline CDR1 and CDR2 sequences are SGDLS and YYNGEE. V lost 1 base and J lost 5, with 7 bases in between. The CDR3 region is CASSVQGDNEQFF. Here the CDR3 DNA reads TGTGCCAGCAGCGTACAGGGTGACAATGAGCAGTTCTTC.

The V gene is TRBV9, the J gene TRBJ2-4, with no clear D. The CDR3 covers 14 residues. The germline gives CDR1 SGDLS, CDR2 YYNGEE. Trimming pared 0 bases from V and 1 base from J, leaving 5 bases between. DNA of the CDR3: TGTGCCAGCAGCGTAGAAGGGGCCAAAAACATTCAGTACTTC. Translated: CASSVEGAKNIQYF.

This chain joins TRBV29-1 and TRBJ1-5; D call uncertain. V was trimmed by 0 bases and J by 4 bases, leaving 7 bases between them. This CDR3 contains 13 residues. Germline values: CDR1 SQVTM, CDR2 ANQGSEA. DNA of the CDR3: TGCAGCGTTGAAGATAACGCGAATCAGCCCCAGCATTTT. Residues: CSVEDNANQPQHF.

The rearrangement links TRBV7-9 to TRBJ1-5, with no clear D. V was pared by 4 bases and J by 1 base, with 8 bases between. In germline, CDR1 is SEHNR, CDR2 FQNEAQ (reference sequence). CDR3 size: 14 residues. CDR3 nucleotide sequence: TGTGCCAGCAGCTCGTCTCTGAGCAATCAGCCCCAGCATTTT. This sequence encodes CASSSSLSNQPQHF.

The chain recombines TRBV7-9 with TRBJ2-7; the match to TRBD1 covers 8 bases. Losses at the gene ends were 5 bases for V and 7 bases for J; bases not matched to a gene: 19. The CDR3 consists of 17 residues. Germline CDR1 SEHNR, CDR2 FQNEAQ (reference sequence). CDR3: CASSPFGQGFHRGEQYF. CDR3 coding DNA: TGTGCCAGCAGCCCGTTTGGACAGGGCTTCCACAGGGGAGAGCAGTACTTC.

The DNA for the CDR3 is TGTGCCAGCAGTGAAGCGACCCAGGTCGAGCAGTACTTC. It translates to CASSEATQVEQYF. The chain joins TRBV6-5 to TRBJ2-7; the D is unclear. The V and J ends lost 5 bases and 6 bases respectively, with 14 bases between them. The CDR3 extends over 13 amino acids. In germline, CDR1 is MNHEY, CDR2 SVGAGI.

This clone occurred a few times. The chain joins TRBV6-1 to TRBJ2-4, with TRBD1 matching 8 bases. V gave up 7 bases and J gave up 6 bases; unmatched junction bases: 8. CDR3 length: 14 residues. Per germline, CDR1 MNHNS and CDR2 SASEGT. The CDR3, as DNA: TGTGCCAGCATGGTAGACAGGGGTGGAAACATTCAGTACTTC. Translation: CASMVDRGGNIQYF.

This clone was found a few times. The chain uses TRBV5-3 and TRBJ1-1; the D gene is possibly TRBD1 (5 bases). TRBV5-3 is an ORF; its function is uncertain. The CDR3 runs 14 residues. Trimming took off 2 bases at V and 2 bases at J, with 10 bases between the two ends. CDR3 in amino acids: CARSLVTGNTEAFF. CDR3 in DNA: TGTGCCAGAAGCTTAGTAACAGGTAACACTGAAGCTTTCTTT.

The chain links TRBV6-1 to TRBJ2-1, with D possibly called TRBD1 or TRBD2 (5 bases each). The germline V gene encodes CDR1 MNHNS and CDR2 SASEGT. This CDR3 spans 13 amino acids. The CDR3 nucleotides are TGTGCGGGCCGAGAGGGGACCTACAATGAGCAGTTCTTC. The encoded protein is CAGREGTYNEQFF.

The chain is built from TRBV19 and TRBJ2-1; no clear D gene. The V end lost 3 bases, the J end lost 4 bases, and 7 bases lay between the germline ends. This CDR3 has 13 residues. In germline, CDR1 is LNHDA, CDR2 SQIVND (reference sequence). CDR3 sequence: CASSIQRYNEQFF. The CDR3, as DNA: TGTGCCAGTAGTATTCAGAGATACAATGAGCAGTTCTTC.

The chain carries TRBV5-6 and TRBJ2-5, with TRBD2 matching over 8 bases. V shed 3 bases and J 5 bases; nucleotides not matched to a gene: 6. Germline loops: CDR1 SGHDT, CDR2 YYEEEE. This CDR3 comprises 14 residues. This chain's CDR3 is CASSWGLAGETQYF. The CDR3 region has the DNA TGTGCCAGCAGCTGGGGGCTAGCGGGCGAGACCCAGTACTTC.

The genes are TRBV7-9 and TRBJ2-2, with D tentatively TRBD2 (6 bases). V lost 5 bases and J lost 3, with 10 bases in between. The CDR3 is 14 residues long. CDR1 and CDR2 from the germline V gene are SEHNR and FQNEAQ (reference sequence). Written as DNA, the CDR3 is TGTGCCAGCAGCGTTCAGCGGGACACCGGGGAGCTGTTTTTT. This translates into CASSVQRDTGELFF.

This chain joins TRBV15 and TRBJ2-3; D not certain. The germline gives CDR1 LNHNV, CDR2 YYDKDF (reference sequence). V was shortened by 3 bases and J by 0 bases, with 7 bases between the two germline ends. The CDR3 extends over 14 amino acids. Here the CDR3 reads CATSRGISTDTQYF. CDR3 DNA: TGTGCCACCAGCAGGGGGATCAGCACAGATACGCAGTATTTT.

J is TRBJ2-2 and V is TRBV2, with 16 nucleotides matching TRBD2. Looked up from germline, CDR1 is SNHLY and CDR2 is FYNNEI. The CDR3 is 18 amino acids. V dropped 6 bases and J dropped 8; count of bases not matched to a gene: 12. CDR3 DNA sequence: TGTGCCAGCAGGCCCGGGACTAGCGGGAGGGCCTCCTCAGGGGAGCTGTTTTTT. It is translated as CASRPGTSGRASSGELFF.

V gene TRBV19 combines with J gene TRBJ2-6, with 8 nucleotides matching TRBD1. This CDR3 has 17 residues. With V trimmed by 4 bases and J by 11 bases, 16 bases remained unmatched. Looked up from germline, CDR1 is LNHDA and CDR2 is SQIVND (reference sequence). The CDR3 region has the DNA TGTGCCAGTAGTACACGTGGGGGGACAGGACTCACCCACGTCCTGACTTTC. Translation gives CASSTRGGTGLTHVLTF.

The rearrangement joins TRBV5-1 to TRBJ2-3; D is uncertain. V lost 1 base and J lost 6, with 12 bases in between. The CDR3 is made up of 14 amino acids. Germline lookup yields CDR1 SGHRS and CDR2 YFSETQ. Here the CDR3 reads CASSLQGFPDTQYF. The CDR3 bases are TGCGCCAGCAGCTTGCAAGGGTTCCCTGATACGCAGTATTTT.

CDR3 in amino acids: CASSLRTGSMNTEAFF. CDR3 DNA sequence: TGTGCCAGTAGTTTGCGGACAGGGTCCATGAACACTGAAGCTTTCTTT. This chain uses TRBV19 with TRBJ1-1, with 8 bases identical to TRBD1. Trimming at V came to 5 bases and at J to 0 bases, leaving 8 bases not matched to a gene. The length of the CDR3 is 16 residues. Germline V gives CDR1 LNHDA, CDR2 SQIVND (reference sequence).

The CDR3 DNA is TGTGCCAGCAGCTCTAGCGCGCTTATTTACGAGCAGTACTTC. This gives the protein CASSSSALIYEQYF. The gene calls are TRBV7-8 and TRBJ2-7; tentatively, D is TRBD2 (6 bases). With 4 bases removed from V and 4 bases from J, the gap between germline ends came to 14 bases. CDR1 and CDR2 (germline): SGHVS, FQNEAQ. This CDR3 comprises 14 residues.

This clone occurred a few times. The chain carries TRBV19 and TRBJ1-5; 7 bases agree with TRBD1. The CDR3 has 13 residues. Unmatched junction bases numbered 5, after V lost 7 bases and J lost 5 bases. Germline V gives CDR1 LNHDA, CDR2 SQIVND (reference sequence). CDR3 nucleotide sequence: TGTGCCAGTAAAGACAGGGCGGATCAGCCCCAGCATTTT. Protein: CASKDRADQPQHF.

The chain is built from TRBV19 and TRBJ1-2; 7 nucleotides align to TRBD1. CDR1 LNHDA and CDR2 SQIVND come from the germline V gene (reference sequence). This CDR3 comprises 13 residues. The trim removed 6 bases at V and 5 bases at J, leaving 6 bases unmatched. CDR3 DNA: TGTGCCAGTAGAGTTGGGACAGCATATGGCTACACCTTC. This translates into CASRVGTAYGYTF. The variable domain in full, completed from reference TRBV19 and TRBJ1-2, reads DGGITQSPKYLFRKEGQNVTLSCEQNLNHDAMYWYRQDPGQGLRLIYYSQIVNDFQKGDIAEGYSVSREKKESFPLTVTSAQKNPTAFYLCASRVGTAYGYTFGSGTRLTVV.